The 32 T cell receptor beta chains in this list originate from one sample, sequenced in a study of neurological immune-mediated disorders. TCRdb passed the 5' RACE reads through MiXCR, listing each CDR3 protein once. Among about 33,000 distinct CDR3 sequences, approximately 1.5% were seen once, and the ten largest hold around 9.2%. Sequencing was performed on PBMCs. Receptors originate from a woman aged 25 to 39 with multiple sclerosis.

The sample holds many counts of this clonotype. The gene calls are TRBV5-1 and TRBJ2-3; D ambiguous. Trimming removed 1 base from V and 6 bases from J, with 6 bases in between. The CDR3 has 12 residues. Germline lookup yields CDR1 SGHRS and CDR2 YFSETQ. This CDR3 is CASSLRVDTQYF. The CDR3 coding sequence is TGCGCCAGCAGCTTGCGGGTGGATACGCAGTATTTT.

This clonotype was observed at least ten times. The V gene is TRBV7-9, the J gene TRBJ2-7; D uncertain. V was pared by 5 bases and J by 0 bases, with 8 bases between. The CDR3 runs to 13 residues. CDR1 is SEHNR and CDR2 is FQNEAQ in the germline V gene (reference sequence). The CDR3 DNA follows: TGTGCCAGCAGCCCTCTTGACTCCTACGAGCAGTACTTC. It specifies CASSPLDSYEQYF.

This clonotype has ten or more counts. The chain employs TRBV5-4 and TRBJ1-2; 9 positions agree with TRBD1. Germline loops: CDR1 SGHNT, CDR2 YYREEE (reference sequence). This CDR3 has 13 amino acids. The junction had 4 bases not matched to a gene; V was cut back by 2 bases and J by 8 bases. The CDR3, as DNA: TGTGCCAGCAGCTTACAGGGGGCGCGAGGCTACACCTTC. Amino acids: CASSLQGARGYTF.

In this sample, this clonotype turned up many times. This rearrangement joins TRBV20-1 to TRBJ2-2; perhaps TRBD2 as D (5 bases). Germline values: CDR1 DFQATT, CDR2 SNEGSKA (reference sequence). The CDR3 covers 15 residues. Trimming took off 1 base at V and 5 bases at J, with 14 bases between the two ends. The CDR3 DNA reads as TGCAGTGCTAGAGTAGAGGGAAGGGCGACCGGGGAGCTGTTTTTT. This sequence encodes CSARVEGRATGELFF.

In this sample, this clonotype turned up many times. The rearrangement uses TRBV20-1 and TRBJ1-2; 8 nucleotides agree with TRBD1. Germline V CDR1 and CDR2: DFQATT, SNEGSKA (reference sequence). V dropped 0 bases and J dropped 0; count of bases not matched to a gene: 3. The CDR3 is 15 amino acids. The CDR3 DNA reads TGCAGTGCTAGAGACAGGGGGCAAACTAACTATGGCTACACCTTC. The encoded protein is CSARDRGQTNYGYTF.

This clonotype was found many times. V and J are TRBV20-1 and TRBJ2-1; D is perhaps TRBD2 (7 bases). V was shortened by 6 bases and J by 0 bases, with 18 bases between the two germline ends. CDR3 size: 16 residues. Germline loops: CDR1 DFQATT, CDR2 SNEGSKA (reference sequence). DNA for the CDR3: TGCAGTGCCTCGGCTCGGGGGGCTAGCTCCTACAATGAGCAGTTCTTC. It yields the protein CSASARGASSYNEQFF.

Many counts were recorded for this clonotype. V usage is TRBV12-3 or TRBV12-4 and J usage is TRBJ2-5; D may match TRBD1 or TRBD2 (5 bases each). Trimming cost V 6 bases and J 5 bases, with 13 bases left between them. There are 13 residues in the CDR3. The CDR3 coding sequence is TGTGCCAGCAGGAGGGACGGACGGGAGACCCAGTACTTC. This sequence encodes CASRRDGRETQYF.

In its sample, this clonotype was seen many times. In nucleotides, the CDR3 is TGTGCCAGCAGCCCCCAGGGTCTCGCGAACACCGGGGAGCTGTTTTTT. Translation gives CASSPQGLANTGELFF. The chain links TRBV7-3 to TRBJ2-2; TRBD1 is a possible D gene (5 bases). Germline V gives CDR1 SGHTA, CDR2 FQGTGA. This CDR3 region has 16 residues. V dropped 5 bases and J dropped 0 bases, with 13 bases sitting between them.

This clonotype has at least ten counts. This sequence joins TRBV12-3 or TRBV12-4 and TRBJ2-1; D remains ambiguous. V lost 2 bases and J 7 bases, leaving 9 bases between the germline ends. This CDR3 is 13 amino acids long. The CDR3 DNA is TGTGCCAGCAGTTTATCTCGGCAAAATGAGCAGTTCTTC. Translation: CASSLSRQNEQFF.

This clonotype has at least ten counts. Written as DNA, the CDR3 is TGTGCCAGCGGACTATGGGATACGCAGTATTTT. Translation gives CASGLWDTQYF. The chain combines TRBV27 with TRBJ2-3, with D perhaps matching TRBD2 (6 bases). Germline CDR1 is MNHEY and CDR2 is SMNVEV (reference sequence). Trimming pared 8 bases from V and 6 bases from J, leaving 9 bases between. This CDR3 comprises 11 residues.

This clonotype was counted many times. The rearrangement joins TRBV7-2 to TRBJ2-2, with 7 bases identical to TRBD2. V lost 8 bases and J lost 0; bases outside the gene matches: 6. The CDR3 consists of 15 residues. CDR1 and CDR2 (germline): SGHTA, FQGNSA. The chain's CDR3 is CASGGRGTNTGELFF. CDR3 nucleotide sequence: TGTGCCAGCGGAGGGAGGGGCACGAACACCGGGGAGCTGTTTTTT.

This clonotype was counted at least ten times. J is TRBJ2-7 and V is TRBV5-1, with D maybe TRBD1 (6 bases). The CDR3 sequence is 14 residues long. CDR1 is SGHRS and CDR2 is YFSETQ in the germline V gene. Trimming stripped 4 bases from V and 0 bases from J, with 11 bases between. The CDR3 protein is CASSADSTSYEQYF. The CDR3 nucleotides are TGCGCCAGCAGCGCGGACAGCACCTCCTACGAGCAGTACTTC. Looking up the rest from reference TRBV5-1 and TRBJ2-7 gives the full variable domain: KAGVTQTPRYLIKTRGQQVTLSCSPISGHRSVSWYQQTPGQGLQFLFEYFSETQRNKGNFPGRFSGRQFSNSRSEMNVSTLELGDSALYLCASSADSTSYEQYFGPGTRLTVT.

This clonotype was picked up many times. The chain has TRBV29-1 and TRBJ1-5; a possible D gene is TRBD1 (5 bases). The germline V and J ends were trimmed by 6 bases and 5 bases, with 14 bases remaining between them. Per germline, CDR1 SQVTM and CDR2 ANQGSEA. The CDR3 covers 13 residues. The CDR3 DNA reads TGCAGCGTCGCCCCAGGGTCAGATCAGCCCCAGCATTTT. It translates to CSVAPGSDQPQHF. Filled out from reference TRBV29-1 and TRBJ1-5, the complete variable domain reads SAVISQKPSRDICQRGTSLTIQCQVDSQVTMMFWYRQQPGQSLTLIATANQGSEATYESGFVIDKFPISRPNLTFSTLTVSNMSPEDSSIYLCSVAPGSDQPQHFGDGTRLSIL.

This clonotype was counted ten times or more. This chain uses TRBV5-6 with TRBJ2-7, with 7 bases fitting TRBD1. The length of the CDR3 is 13 residues. After removal of 4 bases from V and 3 bases from J, the junction contained 4 bases not matched to a gene. Germline V gene lookup returns CDR1 SGHDT and CDR2 YYEEEE. The CDR3 DNA follows: TGTGCCAGCAGCCCAAGACAGGGCTACGAGCAGTACTTC. Translation: CASSPRQGYEQYF.

The table lists this clonotype with many counts. The gene calls are TRBV20-1 and TRBJ1-2; 7 bases map to TRBD1. CDR3 length: 11 amino acids. Looked up from germline, CDR1 is DFQATT and CDR2 is SNEGSKA (reference sequence). As DNA, the CDR3 is TGCAGCCCGGGAGGGGGCTCTGGCTACACCTTC. Translation: CSPGGGSGYTF.

This clonotype was seen at least ten times. The gene calls are TRBV7-2 and TRBJ1-1; TRBD1 might be the D (5 bases). The ends were cut back, 2 bases at V and 2 bases at J, with 9 bases in the middle. This CDR3 region has 14 residues. In germline, CDR1 is SGHTA, CDR2 FQGNSA. This chain's CDR3 is CASSLQGLNTEAFF. The CDR3, as DNA: TGTGCCAGCAGCTTACAGGGATTAAACACTGAAGCTTTCTTT.

This clonotype was seen many times. The chain couples TRBV5-6 to TRBJ2-6; a possible D gene is TRBD1 (6 bases). Trimming removed 4 bases from V and 3 bases from J, with 14 bases in between. CDR3 length: 16 residues. The germline CDR1 and CDR2 sequences are SGHDT and YYEEEE. CDR3 sequence reads: CASSVGAFSGANVLTF. DNA for the CDR3: TGTGCCAGCAGCGTGGGGGCATTTAGTGGGGCCAACGTCCTGACTTTC. Combining the CDR3 with reference TRBV5-6 and TRBJ2-6 gives the whole variable domain DAGVTQSPTHLIKTRGQQVTLRCSPKSGHDTVSWYQQALGQGPQFIFQYYEEEERQRGNFPDRFSGHQFPNYSSELNVNALLLGDSALYLCASSVGAFSGANVLTFGAGSRLTVL.

In its sample, this clonotype was seen many times. The chain combines TRBV5-1 with TRBJ2-7, with TRBD1 matching over 10 bases. Germline CDR1 SGHRS, CDR2 YFSETQ. The CDR3 consists of 16 residues. The ends lost 3 bases at V and 3 bases at J; junction bases unmatched: 9. CDR3 nucleotides: TGCGCCAGCAGCTCCCCGGGGGGGACAGGGGACTACGAGCAGTACTTC. It translates to CASSSPGGTGDYEQYF.

This clonotype was seen repeatedly, ten times or more. The J gene is TRBJ2-1, the V gene TRBV7-2, with no clear D. CDR3 length equals 15 residues. V gave up 2 bases and J gave up 0 bases, with 8 bases separating them. Per the germline V gene, CDR1 is SGHTA and CDR2 is FQGNSA. The CDR3 DNA reads TGTGCCAGCAGCTTATCCCAGAGCTCCTACAATGAGCAGTTCTTC. Translated: CASSLSQSSYNEQFF.

This clonotype came up many times. The chain couples TRBV12-3 or TRBV12-4 to TRBJ1-1; 10 nucleotides align to TRBD1. This CDR3 contains 15 residues. After removal of 7 bases from V and 5 bases from J, the junction contained 10 bases not matched to a gene. CDR3 region: CASTHSGTGVTEAFF. DNA of the CDR3: TGTGCCAGCACGCACTCCGGGACAGGGGTTACTGAAGCTTTCTTT.

This clonotype was observed many times. The chain recombines TRBV7-2 with TRBJ1-3; D remains unclear. Germline V CDR1 and CDR2: SGHTA, FQGNSA. The CDR3 is 13 amino acids. Trimming left V 1 base short and J 4 bases short, with 5 bases between. Written as DNA, the CDR3 is TGTGCCAGCAGCTTAGGCGGCGGAAACACCATATATTTT. Translation: CASSLGGGNTIYF.

This clonotype was picked up many times. The genes are TRBV10-3 and TRBJ2-2, with D possibly TRBD1 on 5 matching bases. This CDR3 comprises 12 residues. The V end was cut by 7 bases, the J end by 4 bases, with 7 bases between. Germline V CDR1 and CDR2: ENHRY, SYGVKD. CDR3 in amino acids: CAIKGATGELFF. CDR3 in DNA: TGTGCCATCAAAGGGGCCACCGGGGAGCTGTTTTTT.

This clonotype was observed many times. V is TRBV5-1 and J is TRBJ2-7, with D hard to call. The CDR3 extends over 13 amino acids. V was clipped by 0 bases and J by 4 bases, with 8 bases between them. The germline V gene has CDR1 SGHRS and CDR2 YFSETQ. The chain's CDR3 is CASSLEARYEQYF. The CDR3, as DNA: TGCGCCAGCAGCTTGGAGGCCAGGTACGAGCAGTACTTC. The full variable domain, completed using reference TRBV5-1 and TRBJ2-7, is KAGVTQTPRYLIKTRGQQVTLSCSPISGHRSVSWYQQTPGQGLQFLFEYFSETQRNKGNFPGRFSGRQFSNSRSEMNVSTLELGDSALYLCASSLEARYEQYFGPGTRLTVT.

Ten or more counts support this clonotype. V usage is TRBV12-3 or TRBV12-4 and J usage is TRBJ1-2, with D perhaps TRBD1 (5 bases). Trimming took 7 bases from V and 8 from J, leaving 14 bases between them. The length of the CDR3 is 12 residues. Here the CDR3 DNA reads TGTGCCAGCATCCTCCCCAGGGTGGGCTACACCTTC. It specifies CASILPRVGYTF.

This clonotype occurred many times. The chain couples TRBV27 to TRBJ1-1, with unresolved D. The CDR3 extends over 13 amino acids. V gave up 5 bases and J gave up 6 bases, with 13 bases separating them. Germline values: CDR1 MNHEY, CDR2 SMNVEV (reference sequence). This chain's CDR3 is CASSPIPRPEAFF. The CDR3 DNA sequence: TGTGCCAGCAGTCCAATTCCGAGGCCTGAAGCTTTCTTT.

This clonotype was seen ten or more times. V usage is TRBV11-2 and J usage is TRBJ1-1; 8 bases fit TRBD1. The CDR3 contains 15 residues. CDR1 SGHAT and CDR2 FQNNGV come from the germline V gene. After removal of 5 bases from V and 1 base from J, the junction contained 6 bases not matched to a gene. This chain's CDR3 is CASSPGTGQNTEAFF. The CDR3 nucleotides are TGTGCCAGCAGCCCCGGGACAGGACAGAACACTGAAGCTTTCTTT.

This clonotype was recorded many times. DNA of the CDR3: TGTGCCAGCAGCCCTCAGGGGGGGCACAATGAGCAGTTCTTC. Its protein product is CASSPQGGHNEQFF. The chain is built from TRBV7-2 and TRBJ2-1; TRBD1 or TRBD2 may be the D gene (7 bases each). Trimming shortened V by 5 bases and J by 5 bases, and 13 bases separated the two germline ends. Germline CDR1 and CDR2: SGHTA and FQGNSA. The CDR3 contains 14 residues.

This clonotype was counted ten times or more. The chain is built from TRBV9 and TRBJ1-2; 9 bases are shared with TRBD1. V lost 0 bases, J lost 4 bases, and 10 bases stayed unmatched. The germline CDR1 and CDR2 sequences are SGDLS and YYNGEE. This CDR3 is 17 amino acids long. This CDR3 is CASSVATGPTGGYGYTF. The CDR3 DNA reads as TGTGCCAGCAGCGTAGCTACGGGACCGACAGGGGGCTATGGCTACACCTTC.

This clonotype was counted many times. The genes are TRBV20-1 and TRBJ2-3; 9 positions agree with TRBD2. CDR1 is DFQATT, CDR2 SNEGSKA, per germline (reference sequence). The CDR3 totals 13 residues. Trimming took 3 bases from V and 5 from J; bases not matched to a gene: 3. The CDR3 region has the DNA TGCAGTGCTAGTGGGACTAGCTTAGATACGCAGTATTTT. Translating gives CSASGTSLDTQYF.

This clonotype was observed many times. The chain couples TRBV19 to TRBJ1-2, with D unresolved. Trimming took off 8 bases at V and 4 bases at J, with 11 bases between the two ends. This CDR3 region has 12 residues. The germline V gene has CDR1 LNHDA and CDR2 SQIVND (reference sequence). CDR3 nucleotides: TGTGCCAGTCGGATAACGGCCTATGGCTACACCTTC. Translating it yields CASRITAYGYTF.

This clonotype was recorded many times. The rearrangement joins TRBV6-6 to TRBJ2-4; 11 nucleotides line up with TRBD2. Germline CDR1 reads MNHNY; CDR2 reads SVGAGI (reference sequence). Trimming cost V 6 bases and J 4 bases; bases outside gene matches: 8. CDR3 length: 16 amino acids. Here the CDR3 DNA reads TGTGCCAGCAGCGTACCCGCTAGCGGGGGGAAAAACATTCAGTACTTC. Its translation: CASSVPASGGKNIQYF.

In its sample, this clonotype is medium-sized. Relative to the germline gene, one junction end is altered; a read error may explain this. V is TRBV5-1 and J is TRBJ2-5; D unresolved. There are 11 residues in the CDR3. Germline CDR1 and CDR2: SGHRS and YFSETQ. CDR3 region: CASSLQETQYF. The CDR3 DNA reads as TGTGCCAGCAGCTTACAAGAGACCCAGTACTTC.